This is a list of T cell receptor beta chains from one sample in a study of blood T cell repertoires in COVID-19. Assay: immunoSEQ multiplex PCR; the TCRdb copy retains only in-frame clones and omits some. The data contain some 670,000 clones, just under 90% of them seen just once; the ten biggest clones take up about 0.26%. The sequenced sample consisted of peripheral blood. The receptors originated from a young woman with acute or convalescent COVID-19. The CDR3 runs from the conserved cysteine through the conserved F or W. D genes are given only for firm matches. Part of the rows lack a size; the others show once, few, many or a class for expanded clones.

v_gene,len,j_gene,abundance,d_gene,CDR3nt,CDR3aa
TRBV4-2,16,TRBJ2-1,-,TRBD2,TGTGCCAGCAGCCAAGATCGGACCGGGGGGGCGAATGAGCAGTTCTTC,CASSQDRTGGANEQFF
TRBV4-3,13,TRBJ2-7,-,-,TGCGCCAGCAGCCAAGGCGCCCGGGGGAAGCAGTACTTC,CASSQGARGKQYF
TRBV30,13,TRBJ1-5,few,-,TGTGCCTGGAGTGAACGAATCGGGATGACCCAGCATTTT,CAWSERIGMTQHF
TRBV3-1/TRBV3-2,14,TRBJ2-1,-,-,TGTGCCAGCAGCCAAGAACCAGGGAGGAATGAGCAGTTCTTC,CASSQEPGRNEQFF
TRBV3-1/TRBV3-2,13,TRBJ1-5,-,-,TGTGCCAGCAGCCAAGATTTAGATCAGCCCCAGCATTTT,CASSQDLDQPQHF
TRBV6-2/TRBV6-3,16,TRBJ2-7,-,TRBD2,TGTGCCAGCAGTTACCCGGGACTAGCGGTGTCCTACGAGCAGTACTTC,CASSYPGLAVSYEQYF
TRBV6-2/TRBV6-3,16,TRBJ2-7,-,TRBD2,TGTGCCAGCAGTTACGGGACTAGCGGGACTTCCTACGAGCAGTACTTC,CASSYGTSGTSYEQYF
TRBV18,16,TRBJ2-3,-,TRBD1,TGTGCCAGCTCAAAAAGGCAGGGGGAATCTACAGATACGCAGTATTTT,CASSKRQGESTDTQYF
TRBV4-3,14,TRBJ2-7,-,-,TGCGCCAGCAGCACCCGGACACAAACCTACGAGCAGTACTTC,CASSTRTQTYEQYF
TRBV6-4,12,TRBJ1-2,-,-,TGTGCCAGCAGTGAATCAGGTCGGGGCTACACCTTC,CASSESGRGYTF
TRBV15,14,TRBJ1-2,-,-,TGTGCCACCAGCAGAGATCGACAGTCCTATGGCTACACCTTC,CATSRDRQSYGYTF
TRBV7-9,19,TRBJ1-2,-,TRBD1,TGTGCCAGCAGCTTACAGTACCTGGGACAGATAATACCTAACTATGGCTACACCTTC,CASSLQYLGQIIPNYGYTF
TRBV27,13,TRBJ1-2,-,-,TGTGCCAGCAGTTTGAACAGAGCGGATGGCTACACCTTC,CASSLNRADGYTF
TRBV4-3,18,TRBJ1-4,few,-,TGCGCCAGCAGCCAGGGTTGGTGGGCCGAGGGCGCGGGTGAAAAACTGTTTTTT,CASSQGWWAEGAGEKLFF
TRBV5-6,13,TRBJ2-1,-,TRBD2,TGTGCCAGCAGCTTGGTGCCGGGGGGTGAGCAGTTCTTC,CASSLVPGGEQFF
TRBV11-2,14,TRBJ2-7,-,TRBD1,TGTGCCAGCAGCTTGGGACAGGTCTCCTACGAGCAGTACTTC,CASSLGQVSYEQYF
TRBV10-3,20,TRBJ1-6,-,-,TGTGCCATCAGTTTATCAGGGGATGGTATCACAAGCTCCTATAATTCACCCCTCCACTTT,CAISLSGDGITSSYNSPLHF
TRBV21-1,15,TRBJ2-5,-,-,TGTGCCAGCCGGCTCGTCGGACAGGGCGGCGAGACCCAGTACTTC,CASRLVGQGGETQYF
TRBV7-9,15,TRBJ1-2,-,TRBD1,TGTGCCAGCACCCTCAGTTCCGGGACAGCCTATGGCTACACCTTC,CASTLSSGTAYGYTF
TRBV7-2,14,TRBJ2-7,-,-,TGTGCCAGCAGCCACGAGTCAGGGGCCTACGAGCAGTACTTC,CASSHESGAYEQYF
TRBV3-1/TRBV3-2,15,TRBJ1-2,-,-,TGTGCCAGCAGCCCCATGCGGCAGGGCGGCTATGGCTACACCTTC,CASSPMRQGGYGYTF
TRBV6-7,13,TRBJ2-7,-,-,TGTGCCAGGGGGGGGACAGGAGTCTACGAGCAGTACTTC,CARGGTGVYEQYF
TRBV3-1/TRBV3-2,13,TRBJ1-2,-,-,TGTGCCAGCAGCCCCGGCGGGCCGTTGGGCTACACCTTC,CASSPGGPLGYTF
TRBV7-8,15,TRBJ1-5,-,TRBD1,TGTGCCAGCAGCTCCGACAGGGTTGGTAATCAGCCCCAGCATTTT,CASSSDRVGNQPQHF
TRBV3-1/TRBV3-2,15,TRBJ2-7,-,TRBD2,TGTGCCAGCAGCCTAACTACTAGCGGGGACTACGAGCAGTACTTC,CASSLTTSGDYEQYF